This T cell receptor (beta chain) was retrieved from a study of blood T cells in healthy people across ages. Study at large: Template switching picked up about one barcoded beta molecule for each two T cells.

After removal of 2 bases from V and 4 bases from J, the junction contained 4 bases not matched to a gene. CDR3 length: 14 residues. Through a sample-barcoded 5' primer and a J-beta primer mix, a second PCR was run for roughly 6 to 11 cycles. TCRdb fed the 5' RACE reads into MiXCR, producing one record per CDR3 protein. The sample lists approximately 1,000,000 distinct CDR3 sequences; 35% to 50% were seen once. This chain uses TRBV12-3 or TRBV12-4 with TRBJ2-5; 7 bases are shared with TRBD1. Source material: blood. The receptor's source is a woman aged 55-70 years in good health. For the CDR3, the DNA is TGTGCCAGCAGTTTAAGGGGGCGCCCAGAGACCCAGTACTTC. This codes for CASSLRGRPETQYF.